This TCR beta chain stems from a study of CD8 T cells in ankylosing spondylitis. Study-level results: Within matched ankylosing spondylitis synovial fluid, disease-linked clones were reportedly significantly enriched. Blood from ankylosing spondylitis patients appeared to carry a characteristic roughly eight-variant TCR beta motif. Relatively rare in peripheral blood, disease-linked clones were also CD8+.

This clonotype was picked up many times. Its target is not known. The CDR3 extends over 16 amino acids. Germline CDR1 SGHRS, CDR2 YFSETQ. V lost 3 bases to trimming and J lost 6 bases, with 19 bases between them. Quantitative 5'-RACE with molecular barcodes produced the TCR beta libraries. MiXCR, run by TCRdb on the 5' RACE reads, gives a single entry per CDR3 protein. Of 180,000 or so distinct CDR3 sequences detected, roughly 11% appear once; the ten largest clones hold about 29%. Material: blood, either unsorted or a sorted T cell fraction (not recorded which). This chain links TRBV5-1 with TRBJ2-1; D remains ambiguous. The origin of this receptor is a male donor with ankylosing spondylitis or in good health (not recorded which). This chain's CDR3 is CASSSTLARVGNEQFF. Written as DNA, the CDR3 is TGCGCCAGCAGCTCGACGCTCGCTCGGGTTGGCAATGAGCAGTTCTTC. Full variable domain (rest looked up from reference TRBV5-1 and TRBJ2-1): KAGVTQTPRYLIKTRGQQVTLSCSPISGHRSVSWYQQTPGQGLQFLFEYFSETQRNKGNFPGRFSGRQFSNSRSEMNVSTLELGDSALYLCASSSTLARVGNEQFFGPGTRLTVL.